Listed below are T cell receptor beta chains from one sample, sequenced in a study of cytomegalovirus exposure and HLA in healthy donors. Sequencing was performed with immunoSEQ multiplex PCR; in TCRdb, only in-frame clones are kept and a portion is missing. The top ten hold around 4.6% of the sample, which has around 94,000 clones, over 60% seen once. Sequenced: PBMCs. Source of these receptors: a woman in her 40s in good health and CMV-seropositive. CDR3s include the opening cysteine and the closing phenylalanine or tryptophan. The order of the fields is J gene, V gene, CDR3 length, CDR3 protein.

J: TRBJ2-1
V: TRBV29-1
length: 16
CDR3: CSVGQTGLADYNEQFF

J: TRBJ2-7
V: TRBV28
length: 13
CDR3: CASLRPGSYEQYF

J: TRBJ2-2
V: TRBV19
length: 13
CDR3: CASIAGDTGELFF

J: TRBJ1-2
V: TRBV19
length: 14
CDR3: CASSIGASNYGYTF

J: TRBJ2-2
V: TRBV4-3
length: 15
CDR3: CASSHGTGGAGELFF

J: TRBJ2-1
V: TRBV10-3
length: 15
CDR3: CAISFGTSGIYEQFF

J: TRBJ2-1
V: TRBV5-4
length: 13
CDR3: CASSPSGNNEQFF

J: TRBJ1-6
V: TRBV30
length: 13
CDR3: CAWTNRYNSPLHF

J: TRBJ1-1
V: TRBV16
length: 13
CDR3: CASSPDTNTEAFF

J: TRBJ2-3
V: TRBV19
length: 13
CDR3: CATQTGGTDTQYF

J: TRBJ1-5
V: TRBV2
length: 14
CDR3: CASSDTGGRQPQHF

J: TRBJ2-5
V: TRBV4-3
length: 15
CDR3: CASSQIQGPQETQYF

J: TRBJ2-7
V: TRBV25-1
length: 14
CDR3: CASSGTASSYEQYF

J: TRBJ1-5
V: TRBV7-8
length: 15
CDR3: CASSLDHSSNQPQHF

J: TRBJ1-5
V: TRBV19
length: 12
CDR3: CASTWGGQPQHF

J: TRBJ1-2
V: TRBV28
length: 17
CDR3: CASSPTRSRGYNYGYTF

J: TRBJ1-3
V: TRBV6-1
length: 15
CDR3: CASRRDSQPGNTIYF

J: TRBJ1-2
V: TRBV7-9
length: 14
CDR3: CASSPYDRVVGYTF

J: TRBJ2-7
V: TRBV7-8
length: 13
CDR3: CASSLSTSYEQYF

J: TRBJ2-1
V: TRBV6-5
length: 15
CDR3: CASSLTGSRVDEQFF

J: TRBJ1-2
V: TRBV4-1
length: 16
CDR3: CASSQEGGASRFGYTF

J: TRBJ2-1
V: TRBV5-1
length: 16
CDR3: CASSSTGVLAGVEQFF

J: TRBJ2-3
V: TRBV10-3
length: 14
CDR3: CAIREVPSTDTQYF

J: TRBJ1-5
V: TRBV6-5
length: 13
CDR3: CASSNRVYQPQHF

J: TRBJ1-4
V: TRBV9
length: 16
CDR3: CASSASSQGANEKLFF

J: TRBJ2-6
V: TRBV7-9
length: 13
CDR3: CSSNPPGANVLTF

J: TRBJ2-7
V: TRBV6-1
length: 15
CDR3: CASRYKGQDSYEQYF

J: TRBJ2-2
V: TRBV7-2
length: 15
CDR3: CASSQRQLLTGELFF

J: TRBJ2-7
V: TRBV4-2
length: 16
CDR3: CASSIGLAGGPAEQYF

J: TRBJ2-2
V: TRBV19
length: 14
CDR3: CASRIDGGTGELFF

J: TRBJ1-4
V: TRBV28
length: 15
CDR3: CASTPSWGANEKLFF

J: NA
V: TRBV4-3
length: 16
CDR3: CASSQDIQGARYEQYF

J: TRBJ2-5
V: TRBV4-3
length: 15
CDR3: CASSQAGAGQETQYF

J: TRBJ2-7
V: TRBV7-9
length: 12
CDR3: CSSSLGPGEQYF

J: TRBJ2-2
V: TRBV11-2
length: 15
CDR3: CASSLADYNTGELFF

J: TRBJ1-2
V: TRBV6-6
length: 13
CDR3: CASRHRDRGHYTF

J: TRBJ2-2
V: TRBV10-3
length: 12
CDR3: CAISWEAGELFF

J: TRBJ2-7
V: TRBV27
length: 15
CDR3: CASSFSSPRRGEQYF

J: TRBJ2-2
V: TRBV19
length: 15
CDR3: CASSIGTGGAGELFF

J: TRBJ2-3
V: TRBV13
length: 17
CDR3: CASSSPAGTSPTDTQYF

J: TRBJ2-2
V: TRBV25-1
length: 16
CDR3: CASSEWSGMAVGELFF